This TCR beta chain was sequenced for a study of blood T cell repertoires in COVID-19. At the level of the study: Samples representing acute and convalescent COVID-19 were sourced from the United States, Italy and Spain.

This CDR3 has 11 residues. Germline CDR1 and CDR2: DFQATT and SNEGSKA (reference sequence). V shed 5 bases and J shed 10 bases, with 14 bases lying between them. Under the authors' procedure: From reference gene primer amplification, estimates of nucleated cell counts were derived. Data came from immunoSEQ multiplex PCR; TCRdb stores just in-frame clones and leaves some out. Clonal size and the V and J genes are those of that table, whereas D and trimming came from the DNA. The sample has some 180,000 clones; approximately 80% are singletons. The chain links TRBV20-1 to TRBJ1-2; D might be TRBD1 (6 bases). Material: peripheral blood. The sequence was collected from a human donor in a cohort sampled during active COVID-19. CDR3: CSAQTGANYTF. The CDR3, as DNA: TGCAGTGCTCAGACAGGAGCTAACTACACCTTC.